The 26 T cell receptor beta chains presented below share a single source sample, sequenced in a study of cytomegalovirus exposure and HLA in healthy donors. PCR primers comprised 60 Vbeta and 13 Jbeta primers. Sequencing used immunoSEQ multiplex PCR; TCRdb keeps in-frame clones, though not all of them. The sample comprises fewer than 250,000 clones, roughly 84% of which are singletons, and about 1.2% rests with the top ten. Material: PBMCs. These TCRs come from a human donor in good health.

As to this clone: The junction shows a germline mismatch at one end, possibly a read error. The chain uses TRBV7-9 and TRBJ1-1; 8 bases line up with TRBD1. This CDR3 spans 14 amino acids. Germline CDR1 SEHNR, CDR2 FQNEAQ (reference sequence). The CDR3, as DNA: TGTTCCAGCAGCTCCAGGGGGCCGAACACTGAAGCTTTCTTT. Amino acid sequence: CSSSSRGPNTEAFF.

The chain combines TRBV5-1 with TRBJ1-3; 7 bases map to TRBD1. The CDR3 runs 15 residues. V dropped 4 bases and J dropped 0; count of bases not matched to a gene: 4. Germline CDR1 and CDR2: SGHRS and YFSETQ. The CDR3 protein is CASSADRLSGNTIYF. The CDR3 DNA follows: TGCGCCAGCAGCGCGGACAGGCTCTCTGGAAACACCATATATTTT.

The V and J genes are TRBV7-2 and TRBJ2-1, with D possibly being TRBD2 (5 bases). Germline CDR1 is SGHTA and CDR2 is FQGNSA. The length of the CDR3 is 15 residues. The V and J ends lost 2 bases and 9 bases respectively, with 17 bases between them. CDR3 sequence (DNA): TGTGCCAGCAGCTTACAGGTCCTACCGGGGAGTGAGCAGTTCTTC. Translation: CASSLQVLPGSEQFF.

The chain recombines TRBV18 with TRBJ1-1; a possible D gene is TRBD1 (5 bases). V was cut by 5 bases and J by 6 bases, with 19 bases left in between. CDR1 is KGHSH and CDR2 is LQKENI in the germline V gene. CDR3 size: 15 residues. CDR3 nucleotides: TGTGCCAGCTCAGCTAAAAGCCCTCGGGGGGCTGAAGCTTTCTTT. It codes for CASSAKSPRGAEAFF. The complete variable domain, with remaining parts taken from reference TRBV18 and TRBJ1-1, reads NAGVMQNPRHLVRRRGQEARLRCSPMKGHSHVYWYRQLPEEGLKFMVYLQKENIIDESGMPKERFSAEFPKEGPSILRIQQVVRGDSAAYFCASSAKSPRGAEAFFGQGTRLTVV.

The V call is TRBV19, the J call TRBJ2-5; a weak D match, TRBD2 (6 bases). Germline CDR1 LNHDA, CDR2 SQIVND (reference sequence). The germline V and J ends were trimmed by 4 bases and 5 bases, with 14 bases remaining between them. This CDR3 is 14 amino acids long. The CDR3 is CASSTGRAGETQYF. The CDR3, as DNA: TGTGCCAGTAGTACCGGACGGGCGGGGGAGACCCAGTACTTC.

V is TRBV2 and J is TRBJ2-7; tentatively, D is TRBD1 (6 bases). Trimming removed 4 bases from V and 5 bases from J, with 15 bases in between. The CDR3 runs 14 residues. The germline gives CDR1 SNHLY, CDR2 FYNNEI. CDR3 nucleotide sequence: TGTGCCAGCAGTGTCGGACAGCCAAGCCACGAGCAGTACTTC. As protein: CASSVGQPSHEQYF.

The chain recombines TRBV28 with TRBJ2-6; no definite D call. This CDR3 comprises 16 residues. The ends were cut back, 4 bases at V and 0 bases at J, with 10 bases in the middle. Germline V lookup: CDR1 MDHEN, CDR2 SYDVKM. The CDR3 loop is CASSSLPSSGANVLTF. The CDR3 DNA reads as TGTGCCAGCAGTTCACTACCGAGCTCTGGGGCCAACGTCCTGACTTTC.

The chain employs TRBV5-1 and TRBJ2-7, with TRBD2 identical over 14 bases. Trimming cost V 0 bases and J 5 bases; bases outside gene matches: 4. This CDR3 contains 16 residues. Germline CDR1 and CDR2: SGHRS and YFSETQ. CDR3 sequence (DNA): TGCGCCAGCAGCTTGGCAGGGACTAGCGGGAGCCACGAGCAGTACTTC. Translation: CASSLAGTSGSHEQYF.

This chain joins TRBV9 and TRBJ2-7; 8 positions match TRBD1. Per germline, CDR1 SGDLS and CDR2 YYNGEE. The CDR3 sequence is 15 residues long. Trimming removed 4 bases from V and 3 bases from J; junction bases left unmatched: 9. The CDR3 DNA is TGTGCCAGCAGCCCCCGGACAGGGATTAACTACGAGCAGTACTTC. This codes for CASSPRTGINYEQYF.

The chain uses TRBV7-9 and TRBJ1-4, with TRBD1 as a possible D gene (5 bases). The germline CDR1 and CDR2 sequences are SEHNR and FQNEAQ (reference sequence). V was pared by 5 bases and J by 0 bases, with 10 bases between. The CDR3 is 15 residues long. CDR3 nucleotides: TGTGCCAGCAGCGAACCAGGGACAACTAATGAAAAACTGTTTTTT. Its translation is CASSEPGTTNEKLFF.

J is TRBJ2-5 and V is TRBV7-8; a possible D gene is TRBD2 (5 bases). This CDR3 spans 14 amino acids. V lost 4 bases, J lost 2 bases, and 11 bases lay in between. In germline, CDR1 is SGHVS, CDR2 FQNEAQ. DNA for the CDR3: TGTGCCAGCAGCTACAACTCGGGACAAGAGACCCAGTACTTC. This sequence encodes CASSYNSGQETQYF.

The J gene is TRBJ2-1, the V gene TRBV2, with TRBD2 identical over 9 bases. Germline V gene data show CDR1 as SNHLY and CDR2 as FYNNEI. J lost 0 bases, V lost 2 bases, and 8 bases had no gene match. This CDR3 spans 18 amino acids. The CDR3 nucleotides read TGTGCCAGCAGTGAAAGGGGCCTAGCGGGGTTCTCCTACAATGAGCAGTTCTTC. It specifies CASSERGLAGFSYNEQFF. Based on the CDR3 plus reference TRBV2 and TRBJ2-1, the full variable domain is EPEVTQTPSHQVTQMGQEVILRCVPISNHLYFYWYRQILGQKVEFLVSFYNNEISEKSEIFDDQFSVERPDGSNFTLKIRSTKLEDSAMYFCASSERGLAGFSYNEQFFGPGTRLTVL.

The chain couples TRBV18 to TRBJ2-7, with a tentative D call TRBD1 (5 bases). This CDR3 is 17 amino acids long. Germline CDR1 and CDR2: KGHSH and LQKENI. Trimming removed 3 bases at V and 0 bases at J, with 18 bases between. CDR3 protein: CASSPGNLGLSSYEQYF. CDR3 nucleotides: TGTGCCAGCTCACCTGGTAACCTGGGGCTTAGCTCCTACGAGCAGTACTTC.

V usage is TRBV7-9 and J usage is TRBJ2-7; no definite D call. Trimming pared 5 bases from V and 4 bases from J, leaving 15 bases between. The germline gives CDR1 SEHNR, CDR2 FQNEAQ (reference sequence). The CDR3 has 14 amino acids. The CDR3 is CASSAQTSVYEQYF. CDR3 bases: TGTGCCAGCAGCGCGCAAACCTCCGTTTACGAGCAGTACTTC.

This chain uses TRBV4-2 with TRBJ2-1; 8 nucleotides align to TRBD2. The germline CDR1 and CDR2 sequences are LGHNA and YNFKEQ. The V segment lost 0 bases and the J segment 0 bases; nucleotides outside the gene matches: 4. CDR3 length: 17 amino acids. The CDR3 sequence is CASSQDSSGSSYNEQFF. In nucleotides, the CDR3 is TGTGCCAGCAGCCAAGATAGCAGCGGGAGCTCCTACAATGAGCAGTTCTTC.

The chain employs TRBV5-1 and TRBJ2-5; tentative D call: TRBD1 (6 bases). Germline CDR1 is SGHRS and CDR2 is YFSETQ. Trimming left V 7 bases short and J 2 bases short, with 12 bases between. The CDR3 covers 13 residues. The CDR3, as DNA: TGCGCCAGCGTGCCGGACAGTCAAGAGACCCAGTACTTC. Translating it yields CASVPDSQETQYF.

V usage is TRBV13 and J usage is TRBJ2-1; 11 bases fit TRBD1. The germline V gene encodes CDR1 PRHDT and CDR2 FYEKMQ (reference sequence). This CDR3 is built from 15 residues. V dropped 8 bases and J dropped 2; count of bases not matched to a gene: 5. CDR3 DNA: TGTGCCAGCTCTCTGGGACAGGGGGCCTACAATGAGCAGTTCTTC. Amino acid sequence: CASSLGQGAYNEQFF.

The chain couples TRBV7-2 to TRBJ2-3, with D possibly TRBD2 on 5 matching bases. The V end lost 3 bases, the J end lost 0 bases, and 10 bases lay between the germline ends. CDR3 size: 15 residues. The germline gives CDR1 SGHTA, CDR2 FQGNSA. The DNA for the CDR3 is TGTGCCAGCAGCTTCTCCCCGGGAAGCACAGATACGCAGTATTTT. It yields the protein CASSFSPGSTDTQYF.

The chain links TRBV27 to TRBJ1-1; no clear D gene. Germline V gene sequence: CDR1 MNHEY, CDR2 SMNVEV (reference sequence). The CDR3 consists of 15 residues. Trimming took 0 bases from V and 1 from J, leaving 9 bases between them. The CDR3 bases are TGTGCCAGCAGTTTATCTGGCAGTGAGAACACTGAAGCTTTCTTT. Translating it yields CASSLSGSENTEAFF.

The genes are TRBV27 and TRBJ2-7; 9 bases align to TRBD1. The CDR3 is 14 residues long. Germline CDR1 and CDR2: MNHEY and SMNVEV (reference sequence). V was clipped by 1 base and J by 5 bases; unmatched bases: 3. The CDR3: CASSLYRGLNEQYF. In DNA form, the CDR3 reads TGTGCCAGCAGTTTATACAGGGGGCTGAACGAGCAGTACTTC.

V usage is TRBV6-1 and J usage is TRBJ2-1, with 7 bases lining up with TRBD2. V lost 0 bases and J lost 14; bases outside the gene matches: 7. The germline V gene has CDR1 MNHNS and CDR2 SASEGT. The CDR3 covers 13 residues. The CDR3 DNA sequence: TGTGCCAGCAGTGAAGCTACCTTAAGCGGGAAGTTCTTC. Amino acid sequence: CASSEATLSGKFF.

This clone was detected only once. The V call is TRBV21-1, the J call TRBJ2-1; the table's D call TRBD2 went unverified against the DNA. TRBV21-1 is an annotated pseudogene. This CDR3 has 13 residues. The CDR3 reads CASSPEGCNEQFF. The CDR3 DNA reads as TGTGCCAGCAGCCCGGAGGGGTGCAATGAGCAGTTCTTC.

The chain couples TRBV11-2 to TRBJ2-5; 8 nucleotides agree with TRBD2. The CDR3 length is 13 residues. After removal of 5 bases from V and 11 bases from J, the junction contained 10 bases not matched to a gene. In germline, CDR1 is SGHAT, CDR2 FQNNGV. This CDR3 reads CASSPGLAGKQYF. CDR3 bases: TGTGCCAGCAGCCCTGGACTAGCAGGGAAGCAGTACTTC.

This chain connects TRBV9 to TRBJ1-2; D remains ambiguous. Trimming took 4 bases from V and 4 from J, leaving 11 bases between them. The germline V gene has CDR1 SGDLS and CDR2 YYNGEE. CDR3 length: 13 residues. This CDR3 is CASSPDTFYGYTF. In DNA, the CDR3 is TGTGCCAGCAGCCCTGACACATTCTATGGCTACACCTTC.

The chain recombines TRBV7-9 with TRBJ1-4; TRBD1 aligns across 7 bases. V dropped 5 bases and J dropped 0; count of bases not matched to a gene: 3. CDR1 is SEHNR and CDR2 is FQNEAQ in the germline V gene (reference sequence). The CDR3 has 15 residues. The CDR3 here is CASSRDSTTNEKLFF. The DNA of the CDR3 is TGTGCCAGCAGCAGGGACAGCACAACTAATGAAAAACTGTTTTTT.

The chain links TRBV21-1 to TRBJ2-5; no DNA check was done on the table's D call, TRBD1. TRBV21-1 represents a pseudogene. The CDR3 runs 14 residues. The CDR3 DNA follows: TGTGCCAGCAGCAAAGGTCACAGAAAAGAGACCCAGTACTTC. Translating it yields CASSKGHRKETQYF.